Reported below is one TCR beta chain. The target antigen is unknown. The germline V gene encodes CDR1 GTSNPN and CDR2 SVGIG (reference sequence). Trimming removed 0 bases from V and 7 bases from J; junction bases left unmatched: 12. CDR3 size: 17 residues. The sample is drawn from a study of cytomegalovirus exposure and HLA in healthy donors. Points from the study as a whole: In an earlier analysis, productive rearrangement rates for most beta V segments clustered near 87% or 30%.

The PCR contained 60 Vbeta and 13 Jbeta primers. This table comes from immunoSEQ multiplex PCR, and its TCRdb copy is limited to in-frame clones, with some not included. The data contain 160,000 or so clones, 80% to 90% of them singletons. The sequenced sample consisted of PBMCs. The TCR was taken from a woman younger than 35 in good health and CMV-seronegative. The chain couples TRBV30 to TRBJ1-5, with 10 bases matching TRBD1. Here the CDR3 reads CAWSVSWDRGLGQPQHF. CDR3 DNA sequence: TGTGCCTGGAGTGTAAGTTGGGACAGGGGCCTAGGGCAGCCCCAGCATTTT.